This T cell receptor beta chain derives from a study of molecular identifiers for immune sequencing clone quantification. MiXCR was run by TCRdb on the PCR reads, yielding one entry per CDR3 protein. The sample has approximately 550,000 distinct CDR3 sequences, roughly 24% seen once. The sequenced sample was naive CD8+ T cells from blood, with Jurkat cell RNA spiked in. As to subset: FACS-sorted CD8+CD4-CCR7+CD45RA+ naive T cells. The receptor comes from a human donor in good health. Some libraries in this study had Jurkat cell RNA spiked in.

DNA for the CDR3: TGTGCCTGGAGCCGGGACAGGGATAAGAGAGTCCAAGAGACCCAGTACTTC. Translation gives CAWSRDRDKRVQETQYF. The V and J genes are TRBV30 and TRBJ2-5, with 9 nucleotides matching TRBD1. V was clipped by 3 bases and J by 1 base; unmatched bases: 12. This CDR3 is built from 17 residues. CDR1 is GTSNPN, CDR2 SVGIG, per germline (reference sequence). Full variable domain (missing parts from reference TRBV30 and TRBJ2-5): SQTIHQWPATLVQPVGSPLSLECTVEGTSNPNLYWYRQAAGRGLQLLFYSVGIGQISSEVPQNLSASRPQDRQFILSSKKLLLSDSGFYLCAWSRDRDKRVQETQYFGPGTRLLVL.